The present TCR beta chain was sequenced within a study of OX40 agonist ivuxolimab in advanced cancers. Study-level information: Administration of intravenous ivuxolimab to patients occurred every 2 weeks at 0.01 to 10 mg/kg. General observations from the study: In a subset of nonresponders, normalized T-cell clonal expansion was also low.

This clone was seen more than once but under ten times. Its antigen is not known. Using immunoSEQ multiplex PCR, the repertoire was profiled, and TCRdb retains in-frame clones only, with some absent. The sample has around 38,000 clones, around nine tenths seen once. The V gene's germline CDR1 is SGDLS and CDR2 YYNGEE. The CDR3 sequence is 14 residues long. V shed 3 bases and J shed 4 bases, with 10 bases lying between them. Sequencing used CD4+ or CD8+ T cells sorted from blood, obtained in a trial of the OX40 agonist ivuxolimab. The chain joins TRBV9 to TRBJ2-2, with TRBD2 as a possible D gene (5 bases). This TCR derives from an adult with an advanced solid tumor such as melanoma, head and neck, liver or kidney cancer. Here the CDR3 reads CASSGERGTGELFF. CDR3 coding DNA: TGTGCCAGCAGCGGGGAACGGGGCACCGGGGAGCTGTTTTTT.